Listed below are T cell receptor beta chains from one sample, sequenced in a study of T-cell reconstitution after alpha-beta-depleted transplantation in children. MiXCR, applied by TCRdb to the PCR reads, yields one record per CDR3 protein. This sample has about 300,000 distinct CDR3 sequences, with around 9.1% found just once. The sequenced sample was PBMCs, obtained before TCRalphabeta/CD19-depleted stem cell transplant. The receptors originated from a boy under two years old with acute myeloid leukemia, due to receive a stem cell transplant. The CDR3 runs from the conserved cysteine through the conserved F or W. D genes are given only for firm matches. For some rows the clone size is stated as once, few or many, or as a class when expanded; others skip it.

d_call | j_call | clone_size | v_call | cdr3_aa | cdr3_nt
. | TRBJ1-5 | . | TRBV6-1 | CASRALRYQPQHF | TGTGCCAGCAGGGCTTTACGTTATCAGCCCCAGCATTTT
. | TRBJ2-3 | . | TRBV6-1 | CASRERGLSTDTQYF | TGTGCCAGCAGAGAGAGGGGACTGAGCACAGATACGCAGTATTTT
. | TRBJ2-3 | many | TRBV24-1 | CATSDLGGREYF | TGTGCCACCAGTGATTTGGGGGGTCGGGAGTATTTT
. | TRBJ2-4 | . | TRBV5-4 | CASSLMGTLAKNIQYF | TGTGCCAGCAGCTTGATGGGTACACTAGCCAAAAACATTCAGTACTTC
TRBD1 | TRBJ1-4 | many | TRBV29-1 | CSVEDPGTGGEKLFF | TGCAGCGTTGAAGATCCCGGGACAGGGGGTGAAAAACTGTTTTTT
. | TRBJ2-5 | many | TRBV29-1 | CSGSAPAETQYF | TGCAGCGGGTCGGCGCCGGCAGAGACCCAGTACTTC
. | TRBJ2-5 | many | TRBV6-1 | CASSRTGTQETQYF | TGTGCCAGCAGTAGGACGGGGACTCAAGAGACCCAGTACTTC
. | TRBJ2-6 | many | TRBV9 | CASSARGSLSGANVLTF | TGTGCCAGCAGCGCCCGTGGGTCCCTCTCTGGGGCCAACGTCCTGACTTTC
. | TRBJ2-2 | . | TRBV20-1 | CSAPHGGELFF | TGCAGTGCTCCCCACGGCGGGGAGCTGTTTTTT
. | TRBJ1-4 | . | TRBV5-6 | CASSFSVTLRQLGEKLFF | TGTGCCAGCAGCTTCTCGGTGACCCTCCGTCAACTCGGTGAAAAACTGTTTTTT
. | TRBJ1-1 | many | TRBV7-9 | CASSLTGQNTEAFF | TGTGCCAGCAGCTTAACCGGACAGAACACTGAAGCTTTCTTT
TRBD2 | TRBJ2-1 | many | TRBV3-1 | CASSSQTSGVYNEQFF | TGTGCCAGCAGCTCGCAGACTAGCGGGGTCTACAATGAGCAGTTCTTC
. | TRBJ2-2 | many | TRBV5-1 | CASSFRGGDTGELFF | TGCGCCAGCAGCTTCCGAGGCGGGGACACCGGGGAGCTGTTTTTT
. | TRBJ1-5 | many | TRBV7-9 | CASSLAPGNQPQHF | TGTGCCAGCAGCTTAGCTCCAGGGAATCAGCCCCAGCATTTT
TRBD2 | TRBJ2-7 | many | TRBV7-9 | CASSNSGSKYEQYF | TGTGCCAGCAGCAATAGCGGGAGTAAATACGAGCAGTACTTC
. | TRBJ1-3 | few | TRBV14 | CASSQDPWGSGNTIYF | TGTGCCAGCAGCCAAGATCCATGGGGCTCTGGAAACACCATATATTTT
TRBD1 | TRBJ1-5 | many | TRBV28 | CASTTGTVTQPQHF | TGTGCCAGCACGACAGGGACAGTCACTCAGCCCCAGCATTTT
. | TRBJ2-7 | many | TRBV12-3/TRBV12-4 | CASSLTGIRYEQYF | TGTGCCAGCAGTTTAACTGGGATACGCTACGAGCAGTACTTC
. | TRBJ2-2 | many | TRBV3-1 | CASSPNRALDTGELFF | TGTGCCAGCAGCCCCAACCGGGCCCTGGACACCGGGGAGCTGTTTTTT
. | TRBJ2-1 | many | TRBV7-2 | CASSFGTYNEQFF | TGTGCCAGCAGCTTCGGGACTTACAATGAGCAGTTCTTC
. | TRBJ2-1 | many | TRBV4-3 | CASSQDTSRYNEQFF | TGCGCCAGCAGCCAAGATACTAGCAGGTACAATGAGCAGTTCTTC
. | TRBJ1-1 | many | TRBV3-1 | CASSQSPTPYTEAFF | TGTGCCAGCAGCCAATCCCCGACTCCTTACACTGAAGCTTTCTTT
. | TRBJ2-7 | few | TRBV7-9 | CASSLNGGLHSYEQYF | TGTGCCAGCAGCCTAAATGGAGGGCTACACTCCTACGAGCAGTACTTC
TRBD1 | TRBJ2-2 | many | TRBV6-1 | CASTASLLDRGTGELFF | TGTGCCAGCACCGCCTCCCTCTTGGACAGGGGCACCGGGGAGCTGTTTTTT
. | TRBJ1-5 | many | TRBV29-1 | CSVVSIQPQHF | TGCAGCGTTGTGAGTATTCAGCCCCAGCATTTT
. | TRBJ2-5 | many | TRBV13 | CASSNTGRQETQYF | TGTGCCAGCAGCAATACGGGGCGTCAAGAGACCCAGTACTTC
. | TRBJ1-2 | many | TRBV25-1 | CASSYGGQNYGYTF | TGTGCCAGCAGTTATGGGGGACAAAACTATGGCTACACCTTC
TRBD2 | TRBJ2-5 | many | TRBV7-3 | CASSLGGAMRETQYF | TGTGCCAGCAGCCTCGGGGGGGCTATGAGAGAGACCCAGTACTTC
. | TRBJ1-5 | many | TRBV5-1 | CASSLGAARPDQPQHF | TGCGCCAGCAGCTTAGGAGCTGCCAGGCCCGATCAGCCCCAGCATTTT
. | TRBJ2-7 | few | TRBV7-7 | CASSLVLRWGVSSVQEQYF | TGTGCTAGCAGCTTAGTCTTAAGGTGGGGTGTGTCTAGCGTGCAAGAGCAGTACTTC
. | TRBJ2-4 | few | TRBV12-3/TRBV12-4 | CASSSPPGGRIQYF | TGTGCCAGCAGTTCCCCACCCGGGGGTCGCATTCAGTACTTC
. | TRBJ2-6 | many | TRBV5-1 | CASSPGHLPSGANVLTF | TGCGCCAGCAGCCCGGGACACCTCCCCTCTGGGGCCAACGTCCTGACTTTC
TRBD1 | TRBJ2-5 | many | TRBV7-2 | CASKLYRGRLSQETQYF | TGTGCCAGCAAATTATACAGGGGCCGGTTGTCACAAGAGACCCAGTACTTC
TRBD2 | TRBJ2-7 | many | TRBV27 | CASSHLAGGPIYEQYF | TGTGCCAGCAGTCACCTAGCGGGAGGGCCGATCTACGAGCAGTACTTC
TRBD2 | TRBJ2-3 | . | TRBV7-2 | CASHIQAGGIKDTQYF | TGTGCCAGCCATATCCAAGCGGGAGGAATTAAAGATACGCAGTATTTT
. | TRBJ2-7 | few | TRBV12-3/TRBV12-4 | CASSSLDDEQYF | TGTGCCAGCAGTTCCCTAGATGACGAGCAGTACTTC
TRBD1 | TRBJ2-3 | . | TRBV20-1 | CSARVLTGGDTDTQYF | TGCAGTGCTAGAGTCCTGACAGGGGGCGACACAGATACGCAGTATTTT
. | TRBJ2-5 | many | TRBV7-2 | CASRLLGGETQYF | TGTGCCAGCAGACTTCTAGGTGGTGAGACCCAGTACTTC
TRBD2 | TRBJ2-3 | many | TRBV9 | CASSVGTSGSSTSTDTQYF | TGTGCCAGCAGCGTTGGGACTAGCGGGAGTTCAACTAGCACAGATACGCAGTATTTT
TRBD2 | TRBJ2-3 | . | TRBV7-9 | CASSLALGAGVSDTQYF | TGTGCCAGCAGCTTAGCGCTGGGCGCGGGGGTATCAGATACGCAGTATTTT
. | TRBJ1-5 | . | TRBV5-5 | CASSLEVVAGSNQPQHF | TGTGCCAGCAGCTTGGAGGTTGTAGCCGGCAGCAATCAGCCCCAGCATTTT
TRBD2 | TRBJ2-4 | few | TRBV28 | CASSIPVAGGPVLAKNIQYF | TGTGCCAGCAGCATCCCCGTAGCGGGAGGGCCAGTTTTAGCCAAAAACATTCAGTACTTC
. | TRBJ1-1 | many | TRBV7-3 | CASSLTGWANTEAFF | TGTGCCAGCAGCTTGACCGGCTGGGCGAACACTGAAGCTTTCTTT
TRBD2 | TRBJ2-4 | . | TRBV5-4 | CASSSRTSGKNIQYF | TGTGCCAGCAGCTCCAGGACTAGCGGAAAAAACATTCAGTACTTC
. | TRBJ2-1 | many | TRBV12-3/TRBV12-4 | CASSLWFSVGNEQFF | TGTGCCAGCAGTTTGTGGTTTAGCGTGGGTAATGAGCAGTTCTTC
. | TRBJ2-1 | . | TRBV6-6 | CASRSLYNEQFF | TGTGCCAGCAGGTCCCTGTACAATGAGCAGTTCTTC